This T cell receptor (beta chain) was sequenced in a study of patients and donors after allogeneic stem cell transplantation. TCRdb passed the RT-PCR reads through MiXCR, listing each CDR3 protein once. Among roughly 880,000 distinct CDR3 sequences listed, about 20% were seen once. This CDR3 comprises 15 residues. CDR1 and CDR2 from the germline V gene are MGHDK and SYGVNS. V shed 5 bases, J shed 11 bases, and the junction held 12 bases outside the gene matches. A few counts support this clonotype. The receptor was derived from a human donor who was either an allogeneic HSCT recipient or a stem cell or donor lymphocyte infusion donor (not recorded which). It is not recorded whose cells these are; they may come from a transplant donor. Material for sequencing was blood, either unsorted or a sorted T cell fraction (not recorded which). V usage is TRBV25-1 and J usage is TRBJ1-1; TRBD1 matches at 12 bases. Written as DNA, the CDR3 is TGTGCCAGCAGTACATCCCACGGGACAGGGGGCCGTGCTTTCTTT. Translation: CASSTSHGTGGRAFF.